Presented here are 21 T cell receptor beta chains from one specimen sequenced in a study of Graves' ophthalmopathy and Graves' hyperthyroidism. The sequenced template was RNA, covering the TCR beta CDR3 region. HTBI primers were employed in first-round RT-PCR, then a second-round multiplex PCR followed. Using its own MiXCR run on the multiplex PCR reads, TCRdb lists one record per CDR3 protein. The sample includes 400,000 to 450,000 distinct CDR3 sequences, more than 20% of them seen just once. Specimen: peripheral blood. The origin of the receptors is a woman under 30 with stable Graves' hyperthyroidism.

This clonotype was picked up many times. The CDR3 is CASSQAERQETQYF. CDR3 nucleotides: TGCGCCAGCAGCCAAGCGGAGAGACAAGAGACCCAGTACTTC. The rearrangement links TRBV5-1 to TRBJ2-5, with a weak D call TRBD2 (5 bases). CDR3 size: 14 residues. The V and J ends lost 4 bases and 2 bases respectively, with 12 bases between them. CDR1 is SGHRS, CDR2 YFSETQ, per germline.

This clonotype was detected many times. The genes are TRBV11-2 and TRBJ2-7; a weak D match, TRBD1 (5 bases). Germline CDR1 and CDR2: SGHAT and FQNNGV. The CDR3 extends over 12 amino acids. V was pared by 5 bases and J by 4 bases, with 9 bases between. DNA for the CDR3: TGTGCCAGCAGCGCGCAGGGTTACGAGCAGTACTTC. Protein: CASSAQGYEQYF.

This chain uses TRBV20-1 with TRBJ2-7; 9 nucleotides line up with TRBD1. CDR1 and CDR2 (germline): DFQATT, SNEGSKA (reference sequence). This CDR3 has 14 residues. V lost 0 bases, J lost 7 bases, and 7 bases stayed unmatched. In nucleotides, the CDR3 is TGCAGTGCTAGAGACAGTCGACAGGGGGGGGAGCAGTACTTC. Translation gives CSARDSRQGGEQYF.

The rearrangement links TRBV6-2 or TRBV6-3 to TRBJ2-7, with TRBD1 matching over 10 bases. This CDR3 is built from 18 residues. The ends lost 6 bases at V and 7 bases at J; junction bases unmatched: 21. Germline loops: CDR1 MNHEY, CDR2 SVGEGT. CDR3 sequence (DNA): TGTGCCAGCAGCGTCCGGGACAGGGGCTTCGTTTTGACCTGGGAGCAGTACTTC. Amino acids: CASSVRDRGFVLTWEQYF.

This clonotype was seen repeatedly, ten times or more. This chain connects TRBV6-2 or TRBV6-3 to TRBJ2-3; the D gene is possibly TRBD2 (6 bases). Germline-derived CDR1 and CDR2 are MNHEY and SVGEGT. With 6 bases removed from V and 1 base from J, the gap between germline ends came to 11 bases. CDR3 size: 14 residues. The CDR3 bases are TGTGCCAGCAGCTTCGGGAGCCGCACAGATACGCAGTATTTT. This gives the protein CASSFGSRTDTQYF.

A single count supports this clonotype. The chain joins TRBV4-1 to TRBJ1-1; TRBD1 is a possible D gene (5 bases). The CDR3 runs to 16 residues. Looked up from germline, CDR1 is MGHRA and CDR2 is YSYEKL. V was cut by 4 bases and J by 4 bases, with 19 bases left in between. The DNA of the CDR3 is TGCGCCAGCAGCCCCAGGTCTTGGGGGGTGAGCACTGAAGCTTTCTTT. It is translated as CASSPRSWGVSTEAFF.

Ten or more counts support this clonotype. The chain links TRBV30 to TRBJ2-5; 13 bases are a match to TRBD2. Germline lookup yields CDR1 GTSNPN and CDR2 SVGIG (reference sequence). This CDR3 region has 17 residues. The J segment lost 4 bases and the V segment lost 5 bases, leaving 13 bases of the junction unmatched. The CDR3 spells CAWAPSTSGRYGETQYF. CDR3 nucleotide sequence: TGTGCCTGGGCCCCATCGACTAGCGGGAGGTATGGAGAGACCCAGTACTTC.

This clonotype was seen many times. CDR3 in DNA: TGTGCCAGCAGTTCCACAGGGGGCCCAAACTACGAGCAGTACTTC. This gives the protein CASSSTGGPNYEQYF. The chain has TRBV12-3 or TRBV12-4 and TRBJ2-7; TRBD1 agrees at 9 bases. J was trimmed by 3 bases and V by 4 bases; bases with no gene match: 7. This CDR3 contains 15 residues.

This clonotype showed up many times. The V call is TRBV13, the J call TRBJ1-2, with 12 nucleotides matching TRBD1. Germline V gene lookup returns CDR1 PRHDT and CDR2 FYEKMQ (reference sequence). J gave up 0 bases and V 4 bases, and 6 bases lay outside the gene matches. The CDR3 has 17 residues. CDR3 sequence reads: CASSSGTGGLSNYGYTF. The CDR3 nucleotides are TGTGCCAGCAGCTCCGGGACAGGGGGCCTATCTAACTATGGCTACACCTTC. Complete variable domain (other parts from reference TRBV13 and TRBJ1-2): AAGVIQSPRHLIKEKRETATLKCYPIPRHDTVYWYQQGPGQDPQFLISFYEKMQSDKGSIPDRFSAQQFSDYHSELNMSSLELGDSALYFCASSSGTGGLSNYGYTFGSGTRLTVV.

This clonotype was found many times. The gene calls are TRBV20-1 and TRBJ1-1; 11 nucleotides match TRBD1. CDR1 and CDR2 from the germline V gene are DFQATT and SNEGSKA (reference sequence). The CDR3 runs to 17 residues. V lost 0 bases to trimming and J lost 4 bases; unmatched junction nucleotides: 10. CDR3 DNA sequence: TGCAGTGCTAGAGATGCAAGGACAGGGGGCGCGGGCACTGAAGCTTTCTTT. Translating it yields CSARDARTGGAGTEAFF.

The rearrangement uses TRBV5-1 and TRBJ1-1; a possible D gene is TRBD1 (5 bases). The length of the CDR3 is 12 residues. Germline lookup yields CDR1 SGHRS and CDR2 YFSETQ. The V end was cut by 3 bases, the J end by 6 bases, with 9 bases between. The CDR3 DNA is TGCGCCAGCAGCTCAGACAGACCTGAAGCTTTCTTT. Protein: CASSSDRPEAFF.

V usage is TRBV2 and J usage is TRBJ1-6, with TRBD1 identical over 8 bases. Germline CDR1 is SNHLY and CDR2 is FYNNEI. CDR3 length: 15 residues. After removal of 4 bases from V and 7 bases from J, the junction contained 6 bases not matched to a gene. The CDR3 sequence is CASSAMDRVNSPLHF. The DNA for the CDR3 is TGTGCCAGCAGTGCTATGGACAGGGTCAATTCACCCCTCCACTTT.

Ten or more counts support this clonotype. The CDR3 bases are TGTGCCAGCAGTCTCAGGGACGTGAACACTGAAGCTTTCTTT. Its translation is CASSLRDVNTEAFF. This chain connects TRBV2 to TRBJ1-1; a possible D gene is TRBD1 (5 bases). The ends were cut back, 5 bases at V and 0 bases at J, with 10 bases in the middle. Germline CDR1 and CDR2: SNHLY and FYNNEI. The CDR3 is 14 amino acids.

This clonotype has only a few counts. The V and J genes are TRBV5-1 and TRBJ1-2; the match to TRBD1 covers 7 bases. The J segment lost 6 bases and the V segment lost 1 base, leaving 6 bases of the junction unmatched. The CDR3 consists of 14 residues. Germline V lookup: CDR1 SGHRS, CDR2 YFSETQ. CDR3 DNA sequence: TGCGCCAGCAGCTTGCGGACAGGCCGAGATGGCTACACCTTC. Its translation is CASSLRTGRDGYTF.

This clonotype has ten or more counts. V and J are TRBV6-1 and TRBJ1-2; no reliable D call. This CDR3 is 14 amino acids long. The germline V and J ends were trimmed by 0 bases and 1 base, with 6 bases remaining between them. The germline V gene encodes CDR1 MNHNS and CDR2 SASEGT. Written as DNA, the CDR3 is TGTGCCAGCAGTGAAGCGCATGGTAACTATGGCTACACCTTC. Residues: CASSEAHGNYGYTF.

In its sample, this clonotype was seen many times. The rearrangement links TRBV7-9 to TRBJ2-5; 7 positions agree with TRBD1. Germline CDR1 reads SEHNR; CDR2 reads FQNEAQ (reference sequence). This CDR3 is built from 16 residues. Unmatched junction bases numbered 13, after V lost 5 bases and J lost 4 bases. The CDR3 DNA sequence: TGTGCCAGCAGCCCTCCCGGCATAGGGGGCTCAGAGACCCAGTACTTC. As protein: CASSPPGIGGSETQYF.

In its sample, this clonotype was seen a few times. The V call is TRBV28, the J call TRBJ1-1; D not certain. Germline loops: CDR1 MDHEN, CDR2 SYDVKM. V was pared by 6 bases and J by 10 bases, with 21 bases between. This CDR3 has 14 amino acids. In DNA, the CDR3 is TGTGCCAGCAGCCCCCAAATAGGAGGGCGACGAGCTTTCTTT. It specifies CASSPQIGGRRAFF.

This clonotype has at least ten counts. The rearrangement uses TRBV11-2 and TRBJ2-7; D may be TRBD1 (6 bases). With 5 bases removed from V and 1 base from J, the gap between germline ends came to 12 bases. CDR1 and CDR2 (germline): SGHAT, FQNNGV. The CDR3 loop spans 14 amino acids. CDR3 in DNA: TGTGCCAGCAGCCCCAGGGGCTCTTCCTACGAGCAGTACTTC. Protein: CASSPRGSSYEQYF.

This clonotype has only a few counts. The chain recombines TRBV5-1 with TRBJ2-5; D is unclear. Trimming took 1 base from V and 3 from J, leaving 13 bases between them. The CDR3 is 15 residues long. CDR1 is SGHRS, CDR2 YFSETQ, per germline. The CDR3 coding sequence is TGCGCCAGCAGCTTGTATCTAGGGCAGGAAGAGACCCAGTACTTC. Its protein is CASSLYLGQEETQYF. The complete variable domain, with remaining parts taken from reference TRBV5-1 and TRBJ2-5, reads KAGVTQTPRYLIKTRGQQVTLSCSPISGHRSVSWYQQTPGQGLQFLFEYFSETQRNKGNFPGRFSGRQFSNSRSEMNVSTLELGDSALYLCASSLYLGQEETQYFGPGTRLLVL.

This clonotype was seen at least ten times. The genes are TRBV20-1 and TRBJ2-7; maybe TRBD2 (5 bases). Germline assignment: CDR1 DFQATT and CDR2 SNEGSKA (reference sequence). The CDR3 sequence is 17 residues long. V dropped 6 bases and J dropped 2 bases, with 26 bases sitting between them. CDR3 in amino acids: CSAEDLDLHQSAYEQYF. The DNA for the CDR3 is TGCAGTGCGGAGGACCTGGATTTACACCAGTCCGCCTACGAGCAGTACTTC.

CDR3 in amino acids: CASTSAYEQYF. The CDR3 DNA reads TGTGCCAGCACGTCGGCTTACGAGCAGTACTTC. V and J are TRBV7-2 and TRBJ2-7; D uncertain. The germline V gene has CDR1 SGHTA and CDR2 FQGNSA. The CDR3 is 11 amino acids. Trimming took 7 bases from V and 4 from J, leaving 8 bases between them.